This is a list of T cell receptor beta chains from one sample in a study of early T cells in non-severe SARS-CoV-2 infection. TCRdb re-called the 5' RACE reads through MiXCR, storing one row per CDR3 protein. The data contain tens of thousands of distinct CDR3 sequences, around 14% of them singletons. Sequencing used whole blood. These receptor sequences come from an adult who was a healthcare worker with PCR-confirmed SARS-CoV-2 infection or an uninfected control (not recorded which). Both conserved end residues are part of each CDR3.

v_call	j_call	cdr3_aa
TRBV15	TRBJ2-7	CATSRGTGGPYEQYF
TRBV7-2	TRBJ1-2	CASSSYDRGDYGYTF
TRBV6-1	TRBJ2-1	CASIKIQSSSYNEQFF
TRBV7-6	TRBJ2-2	CASSLVGAPTGELFF
TRBV5-4	TRBJ1-2	CASSQDRGQTYGYTF
TRBV7-9	TRBJ2-7	CASSSPGHPWYEQYF
TRBV20-1	TRBJ2-7	CSARGRLAGGSSYEQYF
TRBV28	TRBJ1-6	CASSVAAGGYNSPLHF
TRBV12-3/TRBV12-4	TRBJ2-1	CASNSGRFKEQFF
TRBV12-5	TRBJ1-2	CASGSGTPYGYTF
TRBV10-3	TRBJ2-5	CAVRLGTSVETQYF
TRBV27	TRBJ1-2	CASTVPPGAAYGYTF
TRBV12-3/TRBV12-4	TRBJ2-5	CASNPGEVTETQYF
TRBV13	TRBJ2-5	CASSLGLAGGFQETQYF
TRBV6-5	TRBJ1-1	CASRRDRESSEAFF
TRBV7-2	TRBJ1-2	CASSLEGEHYGYTF
TRBV7-9	TRBJ2-1	CASSLGRDSIDNEQFF
TRBV6-6	TRBJ2-2	CASSLAKPVERNTGELFF
TRBV7-6	TRBJ2-7	CASSATSGGAYEQYF
TRBV25-1	TRBJ1-1	CASSESPGQGPGEAFF
TRBV6-5	TRBJ1-5	CASSDLTGSNQPQHF
TRBV4-2	TRBJ2-7	CASSPWTGEGYEQYF
TRBV7-3	TRBJ2-1	CASSQWTSGRPDEQFF
TRBV7-2	TRBJ1-1	CASSWRRNAEAFF
TRBV7-6	TRBJ2-1	CASSTTSMTQVSHNEQFF
TRBV5-1	TRBJ1-1	CASSPGGRGNTEAFF
TRBV2	TRBJ2-3	CASSRLAGGLDTQYF
TRBV7-6	TRBJ2-7	CASSPGQYPYEQYF
TRBV2	TRBJ2-1	CASSLTGGPRDEQFF
TRBV20-1	TRBJ1-5	CSARGGQNQPQHF
TRBV6-5	TRBJ2-7	CASSPGAYEQYF
TRBV6-2/TRBV6-3	TRBJ2-3	CASRTGTSGTDTQYF
TRBV28	TRBJ2-7	CASSYDRSYSYEQYF
TRBV24-1	TRBJ2-1	CATSDFQGRAYNEQFF
TRBV19	TRBJ2-1	CTTRLSLVSRDEQFF
TRBV9	TRBJ1-1	CASSPPPWTFF
TRBV19	TRBJ2-6	CATLDVSGANVLTF
TRBV18	TRBJ1-1	CASSPPPGYTEAFF
TRBV20-1	TRBJ1-2	CSAREAGIYGYTF
TRBV6-1	TRBJ1-1	CASSDWENTEAFF
TRBV20-1	TRBJ2-7	CSARWTGLFEQYF
TRBV27	TRBJ2-3	CASRRYRGESLPTQYF
TRBV13	TRBJ2-7	CASSLYPASQPLSEQYF
TRBV5-1	TRBJ2-1	CASSLGNNEQFF
TRBV5-5	TRBJ2-7	CASSLPDPYEQYF
TRBV7-9	TRBJ2-1	CASSTLRGTRDEQFF
TRBV18	TRBJ2-7	CASSLAPVGEQYF
TRBV7-9	TRBJ2-7	CASSFDGLYQSEQYF
TRBV18	TRBJ2-3	CASSPTTRTTQYF
TRBV7-2	TRBJ2-7	CASSLASRYEQYF
TRBV6-5	TRBJ1-1	CASSYSAGVNTEAFF
TRBV2	TRBJ1-3	CASTTHDRASGNTIYF